This TCR beta chain was sequenced during a study of cytomegalovirus exposure and HLA in healthy donors. Points on this clone: What it binds is unknown.

Points from the study as a whole: Cytomegalovirus-associated TCR beta chains were listed, numbering 150 to 200. Within a later analysis, the majority of CMV-associated TCR beta chains appeared HLA-restricted. Follow-up analysis found HLA locus-dependent TCR association rates, highest for DRB1 and lowest for HLA-C.

Trimming cost V 5 bases and J 2 bases, with 16 bases left between them. The CDR3 consists of 15 residues. Germline CDR1 is MNHEY and CDR2 is SMNVEV (reference sequence). The donors (healthy individuals) were bone marrow donors. The study ran its PCR with 60 Vbeta and 13 Jbeta primers. Assay used: immunoSEQ multiplex PCR; TCRdb lists only in-frame clones, some missing. The table includes fewer than 200,000 clones, around 77% detected once. The V call is TRBV27, the J call TRBJ2-7; D is possibly TRBD1 (6 bases). The sequenced material came from PBMCs. The TCR comes from a man aged 55-75 years in good health and CMV-seronegative. The CDR3, as DNA: TGTGCCAGCAGTACTACCCGTCGACAGGCCTACGAGCAGTACTTC. It encodes CASSTTRRQAYEQYF.